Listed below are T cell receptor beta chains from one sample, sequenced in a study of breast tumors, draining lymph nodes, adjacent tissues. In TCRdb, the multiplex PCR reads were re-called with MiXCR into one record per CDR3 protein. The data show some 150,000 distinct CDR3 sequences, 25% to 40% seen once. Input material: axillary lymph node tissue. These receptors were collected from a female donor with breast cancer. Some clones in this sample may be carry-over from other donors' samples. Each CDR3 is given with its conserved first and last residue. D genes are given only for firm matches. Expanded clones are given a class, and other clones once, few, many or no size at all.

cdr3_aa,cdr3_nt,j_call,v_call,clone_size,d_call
CSVAAGGYNEQFF,TGCAGCGTAGCGGCGGGAGGATATAATGAGCAGTTCTTC,TRBJ2-1,TRBV29-1,-,TRBD2
CASSPPYRSGAGNTIYF,TGTGCCAGCAGTCCCCCCTACCGCTCCGGGGCCGGAAACACCATATATTTT,TRBJ1-3,TRBV27,few,-
CASSVSEDTQYF,TGTGCCAGCAGCGTAAGTGAGGATACGCAGTATTTT,TRBJ2-3,TRBV9,many,-
CASSPDGRPQHF,TGTGCCAGCAGTCCGGACGGTAGGCCCCAGCATTTT,TRBJ1-5,TRBV6-6,-,-
CASTDLREVGYTF,TGTGCCAGCACCGATCTACGAGAGGTTGGCTACACCTTC,TRBJ1-2,TRBV2,many,-
CASSKGSVANTGTGASVTF,TGTGCCAGCAGTAAGGGTAGCGTAGCGAACACCGGGACAGGGGCCAGTGTGACCTTC,TRBJ1-2,TRBV12-3/TRBV12-4,-,TRBD1
CASSLATEQETQYF,TGTGCCAGCAGCTTAGCGACAGAACAAGAGACCCAGTACTTC,TRBJ2-5,TRBV11-3,many,-
CASSFDRGVRAKRRDSQYF,TGTGCCAGCAGCTTCGACAGGGGGGTACGGGCCAAGAGGAGAGACAGCCAGTACTTC,TRBJ2-5,TRBV11-2,-,TRBD1
CASSLGAGAGYTQYF,TGTGCCAGCAGCTTGGGCGCCGGAGCCGGCTATACGCAGTATTTT,TRBJ2-3,TRBV5-6,many,-
CASSGSRSTSSYEQYF,TGCGCCAGCAGTGGCTCTAGAAGCACTTCGAGCTACGAGCAGTACTTC,TRBJ2-7,TRBV10-2,many,-
CPGAKGGGGYTF,TGTCCCGGAGCGAAAGGGGGAGGGGGCTACACCTTC,TRBJ1-2,TRBV7-2,-,-
CASSVGSGTIVETQYF,TGTGCCAGCAGCGTAGGAAGCGGGACTATTGTGGAGACCCAGTACTTC,TRBJ2-5,TRBV9,many,TRBD2
CASSFAVSYEQYF,TGTGCCAGCAGTTTCGCGGTTTCCTACGAGCAGTACTTC,TRBJ2-7,TRBV27,many,-
CASSRRPAGFSYNEQFF,TGTGCCAGCAGCCGAAGGCCGGCGGGATTCTCCTACAATGAGCAGTTCTTC,TRBJ2-1,TRBV3-1,many,-
CSAAGTRDTQYF,TGCAGTGCCGCAGGGACTAGGGATACGCAGTATTTT,TRBJ2-3,TRBV20-1,-,TRBD2
CASSWQGAYEQYF,TGTGCCAGCAGTTGGCAGGGGGCCTACGAGCAGTACTTC,TRBJ2-7,TRBV6-6,many,TRBD1
CASSPRLGGTGELFF,TGCGCCAGCAGCCCTAGACTAGGGGGCACCGGGGAGCTGTTTTTT,TRBJ2-2,TRBV7-2,-,-
CSARDLEGGTQYF,TGCAGTGCTAGAGATCTGGAGGGGGGGACCCAGTACTTC,TRBJ2-5,TRBV20-1,-,-
CASSLSGSSYNEQFF,TGTGCCAGCAGTTTAAGCGGGAGCTCCTACAATGAGCAGTTCTTC,TRBJ2-1,TRBV27,many,TRBD2
CASNLAGDYEQYF,TGTGCCAGTAACCTAGCGGGCGACTACGAGCAGTACTTC,TRBJ2-7,TRBV19,many,TRBD2
CASSRPSYEQYF,TGCGCCAGCAGCCGTCCCTCCTACGAGCAGTACTTC,TRBJ2-7,TRBV5-1,many,-
CASRVTGSGDSPLHF,TGTGCCAGCAGGGTAACAGGGTCGGGGGATTCACCCCTCCACTTT,TRBJ1-6,TRBV4-2,many,-
CASSFSGLAGGPFF,TGTGCCAGCAGCTTCTCCGGACTAGCGGGGGGTCCGTTCTTC,TRBJ2-1,TRBV7-2,many,TRBD2
CASSWAWFRSDTQYF,TGTGCCAGCAGCTGGGCCTGGTTTAGGTCAGATACGCAGTATTTT,TRBJ2-3,TRBV11-2,-,-
CASNIGGSGNEQYF,TGTGCCAGTAATATAGGGGGGAGCGGCAACGAGCAGTACTTC,TRBJ2-7,TRBV19,-,-
CATSDPRQTTDTQYF,TGTGCCACCAGTGACCCTCGACAGACTACAGATACGCAGTATTTT,TRBJ2-3,TRBV24-1,many,-
CASSRSAHGMPYEQYF,TGTGCCAGCAGCCGTTCTGCCCACGGGATGCCCTACGAGCAGTACTTC,TRBJ2-7,TRBV7-9,many,-
CASKGGREETQYF,TGTGCCAGCAAAGGGGGCCGGGAAGAGACCCAGTACTTC,TRBJ2-5,TRBV2,many,TRBD1
CASSLNPGGASGANVLTF,TGTGCCAGCAGCCTGAACCCCGGGGGCGCCTCTGGGGCCAACGTCCTGACTTTC,TRBJ2-6,TRBV9,many,-
CAWSWGQGSGGELFF,TGTGCCTGGAGTTGGGGACAGGGGAGTGGCGGGGAGCTGTTTTTT,TRBJ2-2,TRBV30,many,TRBD1
CAIRSQGVGQPQHF,TGTGCCATCAGATCACAGGGAGTAGGTCAGCCCCAGCATTTT,TRBJ1-5,TRBV10-3,-,-
CASGQRQETQYF,TGTGCCAGTGGACAGAGACAAGAGACCCAGTACTTC,TRBJ2-5,TRBV19,many,-
CASSLEEVAGGETQYF,TGTGCCAGCAGCTTGGAAGAGGTAGCGGGGGGAGAGACCCAGTACTTC,TRBJ2-5,TRBV5-8,-,TRBD2
CASSPGVGSEQFF,TGTGCCAGCTCACCGGGGGTGGGTAGTGAGCAGTTCTTC,TRBJ2-1,TRBV18,many,-
CASSQRNSNQHF,TGTGCCAGCAGCCAGCGGAATAGCAATCAGCATTTT,TRBJ1-5,TRBV3-1,-,-
CSVADSSMGKRNEQFF,TGCAGCGTTGCAGACAGCTCTATGGGAAAGAGGAATGAGCAGTTCTTC,TRBJ2-1,TRBV29-1,-,-
CASSSGGAEDTQSF,TGTGCCAGCAGTAGCGGGGGGGCCGAAGATACGCAGTCTTTT,TRBJ2-3,TRBV9,-,TRBD2
CASSFLGITDTQYF,TGTGCCAGCAGCTTTCTCGGAATCACAGATACGCAGTATTTT,TRBJ2-3,TRBV7-3,many,-
CASSLQRTGEQYF,TGTGCCAGCAGCTTACAAAGGACGGGGGAGCAGTACTTC,TRBJ2-7,TRBV7-2,many,-
CASSTGGGPGYGYTF,TGTGCCAGCAGCACCGGGGGGGGCCCAGGGTATGGCTACACCTTC,TRBJ1-2,TRBV9,many,-
CASSLTGVQGAQHF,TGTGCCAGCAGCTTGACAGGGGTTCAAGGGGCCCAGCATTTT,TRBJ1-5,TRBV7-8,many,TRBD1
CATSGSRYGYTF,TGTGCCACCTCAGGGAGTAGGTATGGCTACACCTTC,TRBJ1-2,TRBV19,many,-
CASSLGHGWEQFF,TGTGCCAGCAGCCTAGGTCATGGATGGGAGCAGTTCTTC,TRBJ2-1,TRBV3-1,many,-
CSVTGGDGYTF,TGCAGCGTAACAGGGGGCGATGGCTACACCTTC,TRBJ1-2,TRBV20-1,once,TRBD1
CASNLGPWTGGYEKLFF,TGTGCCAGCAACTTAGGCCCGTGGACAGGGGGTTACGAAAAACTGTTTTTT,TRBJ1-4,TRBV12-3/TRBV12-4,many,TRBD1
CASSLNYRTYEQYF,TGTGCCAGCAGCTTAAACTACCGGACCTACGAGCAGTACTTC,TRBJ2-7,TRBV11-2,-,-
CASQGASEAF,TGTGCCAGCCAGGGGGCAAGTGAAGCTTTC,TRBJ2-6,TRBV2,-,TRBD1
CASSQVQYSPLHF,TGTGCCAGCAGCCAAGTGCAATATTCACCCCTCCACTTT,TRBJ1-6,TRBV14,many,-
CASSEMGTDTQYF,TGCGCCAGCAGTGAGATGGGGACAGATACGCAGTATTTT,TRBJ2-3,TRBV10-1,-,-
CASGRVTGASTNEKLFF,TGTGCCAGTGGGAGGGTAACAGGGGCCTCAACTAATGAAAAACTGTTTTTT,TRBJ1-4,TRBV19,many,TRBD1
CTISESGRNEQSF,TGTACCATCAGTGAGTCGGGCAGGAATGAGCAGTCCTTC,TRBJ2-1,TRBV10-3,-,-
CASSLKFGGGTEAFF,TGCGCCAGCAGCTTGAAGTTCGGGGGAGGCACTGAAGCTTTCTTT,TRBJ1-1,TRBV5-1,-,-
CASSLSGLGYEQYF,TGTGCCAGCAGCTTATCGGGGCTTGGCTACGAGCAGTACTTC,TRBJ2-7,TRBV7-6,many,-